The 14 T cell receptor beta chains below were found in one sample sequenced in a study of OX40 agonist ivuxolimab in advanced cancers. The assay was immunoSEQ multiplex PCR, and TCRdb's table has in-frame clones only and misses some. The sample consists of 69,000 or so clones, approximately 81% of them appearing once. The starting material was CD4+ or CD8+ T cells sorted from blood, obtained in a trial of the OX40 agonist ivuxolimab. The receptors were gathered from an adult with an advanced solid tumor such as melanoma, head and neck, liver or kidney cancer.

The DNA of the CDR3 is TGTGCCAGCAGCTGGGGACAGGGGCTTGGGCAGCCCCAGCATTTT. It codes for CASSWGQGLGQPQHF. The chain has TRBV5-6 and TRBJ1-5; 10 nucleotides line up with TRBD1. Losses at the gene ends were 3 bases for V and 7 bases for J; bases not matched to a gene: 7. The germline CDR1 and CDR2 sequences are SGHDT and YYEEEE. This CDR3 region has 15 residues.

This chain uses TRBV7-2 with TRBJ2-7; 10 bases agree with TRBD1. V dropped 1 base and J dropped 1; count of bases not matched to a gene: 10. From germline, CDR1 is SGHTA and CDR2 FQGNSA. This CDR3 has 18 amino acids. DNA of the CDR3: TGTGCCAGCAGCTTAGTAGGGGGCGGGACAGGGGATTCCTACGAGCAGTACTTC. It encodes CASSLVGGGTGDSYEQYF.

V gene TRBV6-5 combines with J gene TRBJ1-2; 8 positions agree with TRBD1. V trimming: 2 bases; J trimming: 8 bases; junction bases outside the gene matches: 7. CDR1 MNHEY and CDR2 SVGAGI come from the germline V gene. The CDR3 runs to 14 residues. DNA of the CDR3: TGTGCCAGCAGTTACGGGCAGGGGGCAGGAGGCTACACCTTC. This codes for CASSYGQGAGGYTF.

V is TRBV5-1 and J is TRBJ2-2; the D is unclear. Trimming took 2 bases from V and 2 from J, leaving 13 bases between them. This CDR3 is 16 amino acids long. Per germline, CDR1 SGHRS and CDR2 YFSETQ. CDR3 bases: TGCGCCAGCAGCTTTTCGGGTTGGGTTAACACCGGGGAGCTGTTTTTT. Encoded protein: CASSFSGWVNTGELFF.

The rearrangement joins TRBV7-8 to TRBJ2-7; 10 bases match TRBD1. CDR3 size: 14 residues. J gave up 6 bases and V 5 bases, and 7 bases lay outside the gene matches. The germline V gene has CDR1 SGHVS and CDR2 FQNEAQ. CDR3 amino acids: CASSDRGLQSEQYF. The CDR3 region has the DNA TGTGCCAGCAGCGACAGGGGGCTTCAATCCGAGCAGTACTTC.

J is TRBJ2-3 and V is TRBV29-1; 7 nucleotides match TRBD2. V was clipped by 6 bases and J by 1 base; unmatched bases: 7. Germline V gives CDR1 SQVTM, CDR2 ANQGSEA. CDR3 length equals 14 residues. The CDR3 region has the DNA TGCAGCGTCCGCTTGGGGGGGGGCACAGATACGCAGTATTTT. Amino acids: CSVRLGGGTDTQYF.

This clone is a singleton in its sample. V and J are TRBV5-6 and TRBJ2-1, with 16 bases lining up with TRBD2. V dropped 0 bases and J dropped 7; count of bases not matched to a gene: 7. Germline CDR1 SGHDT, CDR2 YYEEEE. This CDR3 is built from 18 residues. The CDR3 DNA follows: TGTGCCAGCAGCTTGGTTGGGACTAGCGGGGGGGCCGAGAATGAGCAGTTCTTC. It translates to CASSLVGTSGGAENEQFF.

CDR3 sequence (DNA): TGTGCCAGCAGCTTTGGTTTGCAGGGAAGTAATTCACCCCTCCACTTT. It translates to CASSFGLQGSNSPLHF. This chain uses TRBV5-4 with TRBJ1-6; D may be TRBD1 (5 bases). This CDR3 has 16 residues. V shed 2 bases and J shed 6 bases, with 15 bases lying between them. In germline, CDR1 is SGHNT, CDR2 YYREEE (reference sequence).

This chain connects TRBV25-1 to TRBJ2-7, with a possible D match to TRBD1 (7 bases). Between the trimmed V and J ends, which lost 6 bases and 5 bases, there was a span of 17 bases. The length of the CDR3 is 14 residues. CDR1 and CDR2 (germline): MGHDK, SYGVNS. The CDR3 region has the DNA TGTGCCAGCAGCCCCGGGACAGCTAGCGACGAGCAGTACTTC. This codes for CASSPGTASDEQYF.

The chain has TRBV6-6 and TRBJ2-7; D is unresolved. CDR1 is MNHNY and CDR2 is SVGAGI in the germline V gene (reference sequence). Trimming removed 1 base at V and 2 bases at J, with 9 bases between. The CDR3 consists of 14 residues. CDR3 loop: CASSYLSTAYEQYF. DNA for the CDR3: TGTGCCAGCAGTTACTTGAGTACCGCCTACGAGCAGTACTTC.

V usage is TRBV28 and J usage is TRBJ1-1; D gene ambiguous. Germline V gene data show CDR1 as MDHEN and CDR2 as SYDVKM. The CDR3 sequence is 14 residues long. V dropped 5 bases and J dropped 3 bases, with 13 bases sitting between them. CDR3 sequence reads: CASSPPVTYTEAFF. In nucleotides, the CDR3 is TGTGCCAGCAGTCCCCCCGTCACCTACACTGAAGCTTTCTTT.

The chain links TRBV2 to TRBJ1-4; no clear D. This CDR3 contains 13 residues. The ends were cut back, 2 bases at V and 2 bases at J, with 3 bases in the middle. Germline lookup yields CDR1 SNHLY and CDR2 FYNNEI. Here the CDR3 DNA reads TGTGCCAGCAGTGAACGGACTAATGAAAAACTGTTTTTT. Translated: CASSERTNEKLFF.

The genes are TRBV14 and TRBJ2-7; the D gene could be TRBD1 or TRBD2 (5 bases each). CDR1 is SGHDN, CDR2 FVKESK, per germline. The CDR3 is 13 amino acids. The V end lost 6 bases, the J end lost 8 bases, and 17 bases lay between the germline ends. The CDR3 coding sequence is TGTGCCAGCAGAAATACCGGGGCTAGGCAGCAGTACTTC. It codes for CASRNTGARQQYF.

Notes on this clone: An end of the junction differs from the germline gene, which may be a read error. This sequence joins TRBV6-1 and TRBJ2-5; TRBD1 agrees at 9 bases. Germline-derived CDR1 and CDR2 are MNHNS and SASEGT. This CDR3 spans 15 amino acids. The DNA of the CDR3 is TGTGCCAGCACGGGGACAGGGAGGCTCCAAGGGACCCAGTACTTC. This translates into CASTGTGRLQGTQYF.